This T cell receptor beta chain came from a study of beta chain features in type 1 diabetes. Overall study: Comparable age, gender and cell yields were observed in patients relative to healthy donors.

Donors underwent one heparinised blood draw, approximately 120 mL on average. CDR3 size: 13 residues. The germline V gene has CDR1 SGDLS and CDR2 YYNGEE. J lost 12 bases, V lost 2 bases, and 8 bases had no gene match. Expressed TCRB transcripts were sequenced because the isolated RNA had all been reverse transcribed beforehand. Clones were read by immunoSEQ multiplex PCR, and TCRdb kept only the in-frame ones, dropping some. The repertoire consists of 350,000 to 450,000 clones, with over 13% occurring once and the leading ten covering about 0.019%. The sequenced material came from naive CD4+ T cells from blood. This chain uses TRBV9 with TRBJ2-1, with TRBD1 identical over 7 bases. The source is a young woman in good health. This CDR3 is CASSVPTGFSQFF. CDR3 nucleotides: TGTGCCAGCAGCGTCCCGACAGGGTTCTCGCAGTTCTTC.